This T cell receptor (beta chain) comes out of a study of blood T cell repertoires in COVID-19. Background on the study: From T cells, B-cell-depleted T cells, or PBMCs came the material, which was cDNA or gDNA.

Profiled with immunoSEQ multiplex PCR; TCRdb holds only in-frame clones, not every one. The table lists 150,000 to 200,000 clones, 93% of them singletons. In regard to this clone: Other DNA sequences in the same sample also yield this CDR3.

The Seattle patients, enrolled during active infection, were followed longitudinally. Losses at the gene ends were 4 bases for V and 4 bases for J; bases not matched to a gene: 3. From germline, CDR1 is SGHRS and CDR2 YFSETQ. The CDR3 runs to 14 residues. The chain combines TRBV5-1 with TRBJ1-5; 9 bases align to TRBD1. This receptor was obtained from a woman aged 60 to 75 with COVID-19, enrolled during active disease. The sequencing input was peripheral blood. The CDR3 coding sequence is TGCGCCAGCAGCCCGGGACAGGGTAATCAGCCCCAGCATTTT. Amino acid sequence: CASSPGQGNQPQHF.